Following are 28 T cell receptor beta chains from one sample sequenced in a study of cytomegalovirus exposure and HLA in healthy donors. The primer mix had 60 Vbeta and 13 Jbeta primers. TCRdb keeps only in-frame clones here, not all; method: immunoSEQ multiplex PCR. The repertoire holds 95,000 to 150,000 clones, with over 65% as singletons. Sequences were obtained from PBMCs. These receptors came from a woman in her thirties or forties in good health and CMV-seropositive.

The V and J genes are TRBV9 and TRBJ2-1, with 11 bases that match TRBD2. The CDR3 contains 18 residues. Germline V gives CDR1 SGDLS, CDR2 YYNGEE. Losses at the gene ends were 0 bases for V and 8 bases for J; bases not matched to a gene: 13. The CDR3 DNA sequence: TGTGCCAGCAGCGTAGGAAGACTAGCGGGATTCCCAGTGGATGAGCAGTTCTTC. It yields the protein CASSVGRLAGFPVDEQFF.

This clone was counted between two and nine times. The chain uses TRBV5-1 and TRBJ2-5; D not resolved. There are 12 residues in the CDR3. V lost 4 bases and J 3 bases, leaving 7 bases between the germline ends. Germline values: CDR1 SGHRS, CDR2 YFSETQ. CDR3 sequence (DNA): TGCGCCAGCAGCCTTAACAAAGAGACCCAGTACTTC. Amino acid sequence: CASSLNKETQYF.

The CDR3 reads CASSTRRGALEKLFF. DNA for the CDR3: TGTGCCAGCAGTACCCGACGGGGGGCATTGGAAAAACTGTTTTTT. The J gene is TRBJ1-4, the V gene TRBV27; possibly TRBD1 for D (6 bases). This CDR3 comprises 15 residues. Germline loops: CDR1 MNHEY, CDR2 SMNVEV (reference sequence). Trimming pared 5 bases from V and 8 bases from J, leaving 18 bases between.

The CDR3 sequence: CASSRRPGHSSGANVLTF. The CDR3 DNA reads as TGTGCCAGCTCACGCCGACCGGGACACAGCTCTGGGGCCAACGTCCTGACTTTC. The chain uses TRBV18 and TRBJ2-6, with D tentatively TRBD1 (6 bases). The V gene lost 4 bases and the J gene lost 0 bases, with 16 bases spanning the gap. The CDR3 totals 18 residues. The germline CDR1 and CDR2 sequences are KGHSH and LQKENI.

The J gene is TRBJ1-6, the V gene TRBV2; D is perhaps TRBD1 (6 bases). Trimming shortened V by 4 bases and J by 7 bases, and 11 bases separated the two germline ends. In germline, CDR1 is SNHLY, CDR2 FYNNEI. There are 14 residues in the CDR3. CDR3 nucleotides: TGTGCCAGCAGTGGCCGGGACACGAATTCACCCCTCCACTTT. Translated: CASSGRDTNSPLHF.

The CDR3 region is CASSLATGVSNQPQHF. The CDR3 nucleotides read TGTGCCAGCAGCTTAGCGACAGGGGTTAGCAATCAGCCCCAGCATTTT. The chain has TRBV7-9 and TRBJ1-5, with 8 nucleotides matching TRBD1. Germline CDR1 is SEHNR and CDR2 is FQNEAQ (reference sequence). Trimming at V came to 0 bases and at J to 0 bases, leaving 1 base not matched to a gene. This CDR3 comprises 16 residues.

V usage is TRBV30 and J usage is TRBJ2-5, with D possibly being TRBD1 (5 bases). The J call may be in error: the DNA end matches TRBJ2-7 better. Germline V gene sequence: CDR1 GTSNPN, CDR2 SVGIG (reference sequence). The CDR3 contains 13 residues. This CDR3 reads CACSIRAPYEQYF. Here the CDR3 DNA reads TGTGCCTGTTCGATCAGGGCTCCTTACGAGCAGTACTTC.

This chain connects TRBV5-6 to TRBJ2-5; TRBD2 might be the D (6 bases). Germline V gene lookup returns CDR1 SGHDT and CDR2 YYEEEE. The V and J ends lost 4 bases and 1 base respectively, with 14 bases between them. The CDR3 extends over 15 amino acids. The CDR3 spells CASSVIGGIQETQYF. CDR3 nucleotide sequence: TGTGCCAGCAGCGTTATAGGCGGGATCCAAGAGACCCAGTACTTC.

The rearrangement uses TRBV27 and TRBJ2-3; 12 positions match TRBD2. Trimming cost V 6 bases and J 5 bases; bases outside gene matches: 6. Per germline, CDR1 MNHEY and CDR2 SMNVEV (reference sequence). The CDR3 spans 15 residues. CDR3 sequence reads: CASRISSGRGDTQYF. The CDR3 coding sequence is TGTGCCAGCAGAATATCTAGCGGGAGGGGAGATACGCAGTATTTT.

The rearrangement joins TRBV6-1 to TRBJ2-2; TRBD2 aligns across 12 bases. This CDR3 is 17 amino acids long. Germline-derived CDR1 and CDR2 are MNHNS and SASEGT. V lost 4 bases and J lost 2; bases outside the gene matches: 5. Here the CDR3 reads CASSVASGRGNTGELFF. Here the CDR3 DNA reads TGTGCCAGCAGTGTAGCTAGCGGGAGGGGTAACACCGGGGAGCTGTTTTTT.

The CDR3 loop is CASSPGQDTEAFF. The DNA of the CDR3 is TGCGCCAGCAGCCCAGGACAGGACACTGAAGCTTTCTTT. The chain employs TRBV5-1 and TRBJ1-1; 7 positions match TRBD1. The junction had 3 bases not matched to a gene; V was cut back by 4 bases and J by 3 bases. The CDR3 consists of 13 residues. Germline CDR1 is SGHRS and CDR2 is YFSETQ. Full variable domain (outside the CDR3, taken from reference TRBV5-1 and TRBJ1-1): KAGVTQTPRYLIKTRGQQVTLSCSPISGHRSVSWYQQTPGQGLQFLFEYFSETQRNKGNFPGRFSGRQFSNSRSEMNVSTLELGDSALYLCASSPGQDTEAFFGQGTRLTVV.

The rearrangement links TRBV6-4 to TRBJ1-1; a possible D gene is TRBD1 (5 bases). Germline V CDR1 and CDR2: MRHNA, SNTAGT. This CDR3 region has 13 residues. The germline V and J ends were trimmed by 6 bases and 1 base, with 9 bases remaining between them. This CDR3 reads CASRATENTEAFF. The CDR3 nucleotides are TGTGCCAGCAGAGCGACAGAGAACACTGAAGCTTTCTTT.

The rearrangement joins TRBV7-9 to TRBJ1-2; tentative D call: TRBD1 (6 bases). Trimming stripped 1 base from V and 1 base from J, with 10 bases between. Per the germline V gene, CDR1 is SEHNR and CDR2 is FQNEAQ (reference sequence). The CDR3 totals 15 residues. The CDR3 bases are TGTGCCAGCAGCTTAGACGCAGGGGATAACTATGGCTACACCTTC. It yields the protein CASSLDAGDNYGYTF.

The rearrangement links TRBV27 to TRBJ2-5; 12 bases line up with TRBD2. Trimming removed 3 bases from V and 1 base from J; junction bases left unmatched: 6. Germline V lookup: CDR1 MNHEY, CDR2 SMNVEV (reference sequence). The CDR3 has 17 amino acids. The CDR3 nucleotides read TGTGCCAGCAGTTTTCTTCCTAGCGGGGGGGCCCAAGAGACCCAGTACTTC. It specifies CASSFLPSGGAQETQYF.

The V and J genes are TRBV10-2 and TRBJ2-5, with TRBD2 as a possible D gene (6 bases). The CDR3 has 16 amino acids. CDR1 is WSHSY, CDR2 SAAADI, per germline. Trimming removed 0 bases from V and 0 bases from J, with 11 bases in between. The CDR3 region has the DNA TGCGCCAGCAGTGAGTCGACATGGACTAACCAAGAGACCCAGTACTTC. This translates into CASSESTWTNQETQYF.

This chain uses TRBV29-1 with TRBJ2-3; 10 bases match TRBD2. Germline trimming cut 6 bases from V and 6 bases from J; bases unmatched to any gene: 15. Germline CDR1 is SQVTM and CDR2 is ANQGSEA. The CDR3 consists of 16 residues. The CDR3 DNA sequence: TGCAGCGTGGTGGGGGGCCTAGCGGGGGCAGGGGATACGCAGTATTTT. Translated: CSVVGGLAGAGDTQYF.

The CDR3 DNA reads as TGTGCCAGCAGTGAAACCCGGACAGGAGATAATGAAAAACTGTTTTTT. Translated, it gives CASSETRTGDNEKLFF. The rearrangement joins TRBV25-1 to TRBJ1-4; 7 bases agree with TRBD1. The CDR3 is 16 residues long. J gave up 4 bases and V 2 bases, and 7 bases lay outside the gene matches. Germline CDR1 MGHDK, CDR2 SYGVNS.

The chain has TRBV5-5 and TRBJ2-5; 7 bases line up with TRBD1. V was pared by 0 bases and J by 10 bases, with 3 bases of the junction left unmatched. There are 12 residues in the CDR3. CDR1 is SGHKS and CDR2 is YYEKEE in the germline V gene (reference sequence). The CDR3 DNA reads TGTGCCAGCAGCTTGGGACAGGGAGACCAGTACTTC. Its translation is CASSLGQGDQYF.

This chain joins TRBV7-2 and TRBJ1-4; 8 positions match TRBD1. V lost 3 bases to trimming and J lost 3 bases; unmatched junction nucleotides: 0. There are 14 residues in the CDR3. Looked up from germline, CDR1 is SGHTA and CDR2 is FQGNSA. The CDR3 loop is CASSFRGPNEKLFF. CDR3 coding DNA: TGTGCCAGCAGCTTCAGGGGGCCTAATGAAAAACTGTTTTTT.

The V call is TRBV6-4, the J call TRBJ1-1; 10 bases are shared with TRBD1. CDR1 is MRHNA and CDR2 is SNTAGT in the germline V gene. Trimming at V came to 7 bases and at J to 3 bases, leaving 11 bases not matched to a gene. The CDR3 runs to 16 residues. Written as DNA, the CDR3 is TGTGCCAGCACCGGAGGACAGGGGGAGTGGTACACTGAAGCTTTCTTT. This sequence encodes CASTGGQGEWYTEAFF.

This clone was seen only a few times. This sequence joins TRBV5-1 and TRBJ1-2; D is possibly TRBD1 (6 bases). Trimming removed 4 bases from V and 8 bases from J, with 21 bases in between. In germline, CDR1 is SGHRS, CDR2 YFSETQ. The CDR3 contains 15 residues. CDR3 residues: CASSPVVRGQDGYTF. In DNA form, the CDR3 reads TGCGCCAGCAGCCCGGTGGTCAGGGGTCAGGACGGCTACACCTTC.

The gene calls are TRBV5-1 and TRBJ2-1; D is possibly TRBD1 (6 bases). V lost 0 bases and J 1 base, leaving 11 bases between the germline ends. Germline loops: CDR1 SGHRS, CDR2 YFSETQ. The CDR3 consists of 16 residues. CDR3 DNA sequence: TGCGCCAGCAGCTTGGAAGACAGGTCATCCTACAATGAGCAGTTCTTC. This codes for CASSLEDRSSYNEQFF. The variable domain in full, completed from reference TRBV5-1 and TRBJ2-1, reads KAGVTQTPRYLIKTRGQQVTLSCSPISGHRSVSWYQQTPGQGLQFLFEYFSETQRNKGNFPGRFSGRQFSNSRSEMNVSTLELGDSALYLCASSLEDRSSYNEQFFGPGTRLTVL.

The sample holds a few counts of this clone. This chain connects TRBV28 to TRBJ2-5; 9 nucleotides match TRBD1. The V segment lost 6 bases and the J segment 4 bases; nucleotides outside the gene matches: 9. Per the germline V gene, CDR1 is MDHEN and CDR2 is SYDVKM. This CDR3 has 15 residues. The CDR3 here is CASSDSGTGLETQYF. DNA for the CDR3: TGTGCCAGCAGCGACTCCGGGACAGGGTTAGAGACCCAGTACTTC.

This clone was seen a few times. V usage is TRBV27 and J usage is TRBJ1-6, with 7 nucleotides matching TRBD1. The CDR3 sequence is 18 residues long. Germline V gene lookup returns CDR1 MNHEY and CDR2 SMNVEV (reference sequence). V lost 2 bases, J lost 4 bases, and 11 bases stayed unmatched. CDR3 residues: CASSLSPWDSSYNSPLHF. The CDR3 bases are TGTGCCAGCAGTTTAAGCCCTTGGGACAGCTCATATAATTCACCCCTCCACTTT.

The chain has TRBV5-6 and TRBJ2-2; D ambiguous. The CDR3 is made up of 16 amino acids. The germline V gene has CDR1 SGHDT and CDR2 YYEEEE. Between the trimmed V and J ends, which lost 4 bases and 0 bases, there was a span of 13 bases. This CDR3 reads CASSLRKPANTGELFF. CDR3 DNA sequence: TGTGCCAGCAGCCTTCGCAAACCGGCGAACACCGGGGAGCTGTTTTTT.

The V gene is TRBV12-5, the J gene TRBJ2-7; the D gene is possibly TRBD1 (6 bases). Germline V CDR1 and CDR2: LGHNT, FRNRAP. The CDR3 spans 16 residues. The V and J ends lost 0 bases and 3 bases respectively, with 15 bases between them. The CDR3 here is CASGLVSGQIIYEQYF. The CDR3 nucleotides read TGTGCTAGTGGTTTGGTATCTGGACAGATCATCTACGAGCAGTACTTC. The variable domain in full, with the rest retrieved from reference TRBV12-5 and TRBJ2-7, is DARVTQTPRHKVTEMGQEVTMRCQPILGHNTVFWYRQTMMQGLELLAYFRNRAPLDDSGMPKDRFSAEMPDATLATLKIQPSEPRDSAVYFCASGLVSGQIIYEQYFGPGTRLTVT.

This chain uses TRBV6-5 with TRBJ1-5, with 8 positions matching TRBD1. The ends lost 7 bases at V and 2 bases at J; junction bases unmatched: 7. There are 15 residues in the CDR3. Germline loops: CDR1 MNHEY, CDR2 SVGAGI. The CDR3 nucleotides are TGTGCCAGCAACCTACAGGGACAGGGCAATCAGCCCCAGCATTTT. Its translation is CASNLQGQGNQPQHF.

The genes are TRBV28 and TRBJ1-1; D is uncertain. The CDR3 loop spans 14 amino acids. The V and J ends lost 2 bases and 7 bases respectively, with 14 bases between them. Germline CDR1 reads MDHEN; CDR2 reads SYDVKM. CDR3 sequence: CASSLPRGVVEAFF. The DNA of the CDR3 is TGTGCCAGCAGTTTACCCCGGGGAGTGGTTGAAGCTTTCTTT.